This T cell receptor beta chain originates from a study of T cells in Graves' hyperthyroidism and ophthalmopathy (dated by TCRdb to between 2019 and 2020). In the study overall: Peripheral blood was sampled at the time of initial diagnosis, prior to any treatment. A discovery cohort of approximately 100 patients, about 40 with Graves' ophthalmopathy and about 58 with stable Graves' hyperthyroidism, was used to find distinguishing TCR V-J signatures. Prospective prediction of ophthalmopathy was tested in an independent validation cohort consisting of fewer than 20 hyperthyroidism patients and 15 to 17 patients who later progressed to ophthalmopathy. The approximately 100 discovery patients were randomly split 7:3 into training and test sets. In addition, the study compared T-cell repertoires in thyroid tissue and in blood from roughly 6 Graves' hyperthyroidism patients. Once sampling was done, hyperthyroidism patients were given methimazole at a starting dose of 30 mg daily, whereas ophthalmopathy patients were given high-dose intravenous methylprednisolone. The paper describes TCR Vbeta CDR3 sequencing of roughly 130 peripheral blood samples, made up of roughly 40 ophthalmopathy patients, some 80 hyperthyroidism patients and roughly 17 progressor patients. Summary of the overall study and its limitations: In validation, the model predicted progression to ophthalmopathy with 55% to 71% sensitivity and less than 80% specificity, a median of approximately 6.7 months before onset. Blood samples also contained most of the expanded thyroid clonotypes (frequency above 0.001), which suggests that blood repertoires may reflect thyroid immune responses. Sample size was not statistically predetermined, and blinding of investigators to group allocation was not performed. A model built on a 13 V-J signature distinguished ophthalmopathy from stable hyperthyroidism, reaching 85% to 90% sensitivity and 81.08% specificity in cross-validation and 80%/75% in testing.

TCR beta CDR3 regions were amplified from RNA transcripts. For the first round of RT-PCR on the TCR CDR3, the HTBI primer set was used together with the Qiagen OneStep RT-PCR kit. A second multiplex PCR round built the libraries, followed by size selection and purification. Libraries were sequenced paired-end with 100 bp reads on an Illumina HiSeq2000. The authors' analysis ran thus. SOAPnuke was used to process the raw data, removing reads that contained adapters or uncalled bases, had a mean Phred below 15, or lacked an exact match to the constant primer or identifier. High-quality paired reads were merged with COPE v1.2.5, and unique nucleotide sequences were defined as clonotypes. MiTCR v1.1 was used to align the clonotypes against IMGT TRBV, TRBD and TRBJ reference segments. The analysis was restricted to V-J combinations with a frequency above 0.0001, which together covered just over 98% of the repertoires. The TCS score was defined as the ratio of F50 (clonal expansion) to E x V (chaos), calculated using BLOSUM62-based TCRdist between CDR3 peptides within each V-J. Welch's t-statistics and random forest reduced roughly 500 V-J features to 10 to 15, which were used in a naive Bayes classifier (R e1071). The public reads were quality trimmed at Q25 with fastp and then assembled into clones with MiXCR by TCRdb, keeping productive beta chains. Duplicate CDR3 protein sequences are folded into a single record with the most common DNA and genes. The V and J calls here are based on TCRdb, not the publication. The sample table contains about 210,000 distinct CDR3 sequences; only one count was recorded for more than 15% of them. The ten largest clones take up approximately 46% of the sample.

Graves' hyperthyroidism was defined as stable when no progression to ophthalmopathy occurred over 18 months of follow-up. Hyperthyroidism patients were aged 18 to 65 years and newly diagnosed, with disease duration of less than 2 months. The study excluded patients with uncontrolled infections, other autoimmune diseases, pregnancy or lactation. Diagnoses were based on clinical symptoms, serum thyroxine and TRAb, thyroid ultrasound and orbital computed tomography. Ficoll-Paque density gradient centrifugation was used to isolate PBMCs from 8.5 to 10 ml of fresh peripheral blood. Trizol reagent was used to extract total RNA, and RNA quality was then checked on an Agilent 2100 Bioanalyzer. The junction shows trimming of 3 bases on V and 1 base on J, plus 4 bases between the germline ends. The CDR3 holds 11 amino acids from the cysteine to the phenylalanine. The read is trimmed to its CDR3 DNA, 33 bases read in frame from base 1. The germline V gene (reference sequence) provides CDR1 DFQATT and CDR2 SNEGSKA.

Comment on this clonotype: No cognate antigen has been identified for it. No base quality information exists; no much larger clone differs at one position.

This chain is built from TRBV20-1 and TRBJ2-7; there is no confident call for the D gene. This TCR derives from a middle-aged man with Graves' hyperthyroidism. Sequencing used blood. The CDR3 region has the sequence CSASGSYEQYF. The sequenced DNA: TGCAGTGCTAGCGGTTCCTACGAGCAGTACTTC.